The entry below describes one TCR beta chain. The CDR3 has 15 residues. V lost 3 bases and J lost 4, with 17 bases in between. Germline CDR1 is DFQATT and CDR2 is SNEGSKA (reference sequence). The sample originates from a study of identical twins. TCRdb passed the 5' RACE reads through MiXCR, listing each CDR3 protein once. Of approximately 410,000 distinct CDR3 sequences in the sample, less than 20% were seen once. The material sequenced was naive T cells sorted from blood. This chain connects TRBV20-1 to TRBJ2-3; D may be TRBD2 (6 bases). The source of this sequence is a man over 45 in good health. The CDR3 nucleotides are TGCAGTGCTAGGGGCGGGGTCTTCCTGGCAGATACGCAGTATTTT. Protein product: CSARGGVFLADTQYF.